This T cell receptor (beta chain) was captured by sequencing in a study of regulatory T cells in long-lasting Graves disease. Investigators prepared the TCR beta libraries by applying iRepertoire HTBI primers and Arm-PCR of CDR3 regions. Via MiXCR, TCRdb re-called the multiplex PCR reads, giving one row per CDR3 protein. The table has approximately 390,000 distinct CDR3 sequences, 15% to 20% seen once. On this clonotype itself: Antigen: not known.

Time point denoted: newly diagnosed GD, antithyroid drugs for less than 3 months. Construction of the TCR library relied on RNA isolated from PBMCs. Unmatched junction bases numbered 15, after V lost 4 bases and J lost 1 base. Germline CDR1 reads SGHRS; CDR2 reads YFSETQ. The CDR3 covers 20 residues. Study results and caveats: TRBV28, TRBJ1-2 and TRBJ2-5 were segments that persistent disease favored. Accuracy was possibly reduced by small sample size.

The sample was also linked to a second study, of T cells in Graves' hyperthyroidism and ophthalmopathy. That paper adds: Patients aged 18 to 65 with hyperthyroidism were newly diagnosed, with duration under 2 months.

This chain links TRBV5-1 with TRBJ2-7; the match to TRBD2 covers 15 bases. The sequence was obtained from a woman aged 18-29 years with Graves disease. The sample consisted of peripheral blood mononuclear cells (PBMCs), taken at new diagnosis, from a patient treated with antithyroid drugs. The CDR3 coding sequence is TGCGCCAGCAGCAGCCAAGGGACTAGCGGGGGGATTATACAGTCCTACGAGCAGTACTTC. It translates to CASSSQGTSGGIIQSYEQYF.